These 19 T cell receptor beta chains were all obtained from the same sample, sequenced in a study of metastatic and nonmetastatic thyroid tumors. TCRdb re-analyzed the PCR reads using MiXCR. This sample has around 15,000 clones; around 25% occur once, and the top ten carry about 12%. The entire patient cohort was treatment-naive prior to thyroid surgery. What was sequenced was tumor tissue. The receptors originated from a female donor with papillary thyroid cancer or a benign thyroid nodule (not recorded which). Some clones in this sample may be carry-over from other donors' samples.

This clone was seen many times. The V and J genes are TRBV20-1 and TRBJ2-7; 10 bases align to TRBD2. Trimming at V came to 4 bases and at J to 3 bases, leaving 3 bases not matched to a gene. The CDR3 is made up of 13 amino acids. From germline, CDR1 is DFQATT and CDR2 SNEGSKA (reference sequence). DNA of the CDR3: TGCAGTGCTACTAGCGGGAGTATCTACGAGCAGTACTTC. It encodes CSATSGSIYEQYF.

This clone appeared many times. V is TRBV7-2 and J is TRBJ1-5; no definite D call. CDR1 and CDR2 (germline): SGHTA, FQGNSA. CDR3 size: 13 residues. The V end lost 4 bases, the J end lost 5 bases, and 9 bases lay between the germline ends. The CDR3 DNA is TGTGCCAGCAGCTCCCAACTGGATCAGCCCCAGCATTTT. Translation gives CASSSQLDQPQHF. The full variable domain, with the rest looked up from reference TRBV7-2 and TRBJ1-5, is GAGVSQSPSNKVTEKGKDVELRCDPISGHTALYWYRQSLGQGLEFLIYFQGNSAPDKSGLPSDRFSAERTGGSVSTLTIQRTQQEDSAVYLCASSSQLDQPQHFGDGTRLSIL.

This clone was observed many times. The rearrangement links TRBV7-8 to TRBJ2-3; possible D gene TRBD1, 5 bases. Germline CDR1 is SGHVS and CDR2 is FQNEAQ. The CDR3 covers 14 residues. V was cut by 1 base and J by 1 base, with 6 bases left in between. The DNA for the CDR3 is TGTGCCAGCAGCTTAGTAGGGGGCACAGATACGCAGTATTTT. This gives the protein CASSLVGGTDTQYF.

This clone was seen many times. CDR3 amino acids: CSASLVGLAGGPADTQYF. For the CDR3, the DNA is TGCAGTGCTAGTCTAGTCGGACTAGCGGGAGGGCCCGCAGATACGCAGTATTTT. This chain connects TRBV20-1 to TRBJ2-3; TRBD2 aligns across 15 bases. The CDR3 has 18 amino acids. Trimming at V came to 3 bases and at J to 4 bases, leaving 11 bases not matched to a gene. Germline V gene lookup returns CDR1 DFQATT and CDR2 SNEGSKA (reference sequence).

The chain carries TRBV20-1 and TRBJ2-7, with 9 bases lining up with TRBD2. V was clipped by 4 bases and J by 6 bases; unmatched bases: 10. Germline V CDR1 and CDR2: DFQATT, SNEGSKA (reference sequence). This CDR3 is 14 amino acids long. CDR3 residues: CSAIRTSERREQYF. CDR3 nucleotide sequence: TGCAGTGCTATCAGGACTAGCGAACGTCGCGAGCAGTACTTC.

In its sample, this clone was seen many times. The chain uses TRBV12-3 or TRBV12-4 and TRBJ1-1, with D possibly matching TRBD1 (5 bases). Trimming removed 4 bases from V and 3 bases from J, with 12 bases in between. The CDR3 extends over 14 amino acids. CDR3 in amino acids: CASSSMGGDTEAFF. The DNA of the CDR3 is TGTGCCAGCAGTTCCATGGGGGGGGACACTGAAGCTTTCTTT.

This clone is medium-sized within its sample. The same CDR3 is also encoded by other DNA sequences in this sample. V usage is TRBV20-1 and J usage is TRBJ2-3; 9 nucleotides agree with TRBD1. V gave up 3 bases and J gave up 5 bases; unmatched junction bases: 9. The CDR3 totals 15 residues. Germline V gives CDR1 DFQATT, CDR2 SNEGSKA (reference sequence). The CDR3 is CSARDDRGGGDTQYF. In DNA, the CDR3 is TGCAGTGCTAGGGACGACAGGGGGGGCGGAGATACGCAGTATTTT.

This clone is deemed medium-sized. This chain connects TRBV29-1 to TRBJ2-7; TRBD1 matches at 9 bases. V gave up 7 bases and J gave up 3 bases; unmatched junction bases: 4. CDR1 and CDR2 from the germline V gene are SQVTM and ANQGSEA. The CDR3 has 12 amino acids. The CDR3 DNA is TGCAGCGCTGGACAGGGGAACTACGAGCAGTACTTC. Protein sequence: CSAGQGNYEQYF.

For the CDR3, the DNA is TGTGCCTGGAGGGTAGAGGACAGAGATAACTATGGCTACACCTTC. Translation: CAWRVEDRDNYGYTF. V gene TRBV30 combines with J gene TRBJ1-2; maybe TRBD1 (6 bases). The V end lost 3 bases, the J end lost 1 base, and 15 bases lay between the germline ends. CDR1 and CDR2 from the germline V gene are GTSNPN and SVGIG (reference sequence). CDR3 length: 15 residues.

By sample share, this clone is medium-sized. The chain uses TRBV4-1 and TRBJ2-1; D may match TRBD1 or TRBD2 (5 bases each). V was clipped by 0 bases and J by 15 bases, with 12 bases between them. The CDR3 is made up of 12 amino acids. The germline V gene has CDR1 MGHRA and CDR2 YSYEKL. The CDR3 DNA is TGCGCCAGCAGCCAAGATGAGGTGGGACGGTTCTTC. Translating gives CASSQDEVGRFF.

This clone was seen a few times. Here the CDR3 reads CASRMDRLEAFF. The CDR3 coding sequence is TGTGCCAGCAGGATGGACCGCCTTGAAGCTTTCTTT. The chain employs TRBV6-1 and TRBJ1-1, with D uncertain. With 6 bases removed from V and 7 bases from J, the gap between germline ends came to 12 bases. Per germline, CDR1 MNHNS and CDR2 SASEGT. CDR3 length: 12 residues.

This clone was counted ten times or more. The rearrangement joins TRBV2 to TRBJ2-7; 8 bases align to TRBD2. Germline lookup yields CDR1 SNHLY and CDR2 FYNNEI. V gave up 8 bases and J gave up 4 bases; unmatched junction bases: 13. The CDR3 runs to 15 residues. The CDR3 DNA is TGTGCCAGCCGGCCCGGGAGTGCGGGAGGATACGAGCAGTACTTC. Its protein product is CASRPGSAGGYEQYF.

This clone ranks as medium-sized (0.01 to 0.1%). V usage is TRBV10-2 and J usage is TRBJ2-3; D may be TRBD1 (6 bases). The germline CDR1 and CDR2 sequences are WSHSY and SAAADI. V shed 3 bases and J shed 0 bases, with 16 bases lying between them. The CDR3 has 17 amino acids. In DNA, the CDR3 is TGCGCCAGCAGTGAAGGGGTCGGGGACATAAGCACAGATACGCAGTATTTT. This codes for CASSEGVGDISTDTQYF.

The chain joins TRBV6-1 to TRBJ2-3; 8 bases are shared with TRBD1. Looked up from germline, CDR1 is MNHNS and CDR2 is SASEGT. V dropped 8 bases and J dropped 8; count of bases not matched to a gene: 15. This CDR3 is 15 amino acids long. The CDR3 DNA reads as TGTGCCAGCGGAACCGTGACAGGGGAGGCAGGTACGCAGTATTTT. The encoded protein is CASGTVTGEAGTQYF.

The chain links TRBV20-1 to TRBJ2-3, with TRBD2 matching over 7 bases. The CDR3 is 14 residues long. The V and J ends lost 6 bases and 3 bases, in that order; junction bases with no gene match: 9. From germline, CDR1 is DFQATT and CDR2 SNEGSKA (reference sequence). As DNA, the CDR3 is TGCAGTGCGGGGGAGGCTAGCGGAACAGATACGCAGTATTTT. The encoded protein is CSAGEASGTDTQYF.

In its sample, this clone was seen many times. In the same sample, other DNA sequences code for this CDR3. V and J are TRBV20-1 and TRBJ2-3, with D uncertain. Germline CDR1 is DFQATT and CDR2 is SNEGSKA (reference sequence). The CDR3 contains 13 residues. CDR3 coding DNA: TGCAGCCCAATCGGCGGATACACAGATACGCAGTATTTT. Protein product: CSPIGGYTDTQYF.

A few counts support this clone. The J gene is TRBJ2-7, the V gene TRBV6-2 or TRBV6-3; TRBD2 matches 15 bases. V lost 6 bases, J lost 3 bases, and 12 bases stayed unmatched. Germline V gene data show CDR1 as MNHEY and CDR2 as SVGEGT. The CDR3 runs 18 residues. CDR3 nucleotide sequence: TGTGCCAGCAGACCGGGACTAGCGGGAGGTTTTACGTTCTACGAGCAGTACTTC. Its translation: CASRPGLAGGFTFYEQYF.

The rearrangement uses TRBV4-2 and TRBJ2-1; D is undetermined. The CDR3 covers 13 residues. Germline lookup yields CDR1 LGHNA and CDR2 YNFKEQ. The ends were cut back, 0 bases at V and 6 bases at J, with 6 bases in the middle. In DNA form, the CDR3 reads TGTGCCAGCAGCCAAGAAAGCTCCAATGAGCAGTTCTTC. Protein sequence: CASSQESSNEQFF.

This clone was observed at least ten times. This chain connects TRBV15 to TRBJ2-1; 8 bases map to TRBD1. Germline CDR1 and CDR2: LNHNV and YYDKDF (reference sequence). The CDR3 runs to 15 residues. Trimming cost V 6 bases and J 0 bases; bases outside gene matches: 4. CDR3 residues: CATRDRVVSYNEQFF. The CDR3 DNA reads TGTGCCACCAGGGACAGGGTGGTCTCCTACAATGAGCAGTTCTTC.